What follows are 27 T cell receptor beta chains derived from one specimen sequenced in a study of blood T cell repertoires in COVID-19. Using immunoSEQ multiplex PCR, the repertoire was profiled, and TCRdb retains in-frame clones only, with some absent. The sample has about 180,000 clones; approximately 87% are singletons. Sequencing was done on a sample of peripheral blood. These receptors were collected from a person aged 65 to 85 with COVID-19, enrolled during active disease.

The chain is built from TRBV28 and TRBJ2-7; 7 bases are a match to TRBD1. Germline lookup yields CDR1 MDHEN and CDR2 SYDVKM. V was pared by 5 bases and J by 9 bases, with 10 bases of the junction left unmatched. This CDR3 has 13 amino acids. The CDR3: CASSRQGPLSQYF. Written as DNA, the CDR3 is TGTGCCAGCAGTCGACAGGGACCCCTTTCGCAGTACTTC.

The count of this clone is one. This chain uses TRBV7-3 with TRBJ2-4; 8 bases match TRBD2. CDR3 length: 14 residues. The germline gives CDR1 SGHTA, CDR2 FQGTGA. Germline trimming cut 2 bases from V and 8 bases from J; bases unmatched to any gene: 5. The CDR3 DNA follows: TGTGCCAGCAGCTTAGCGGGGGGTATGGACATTCAGTACTTC. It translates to CASSLAGGMDIQYF.

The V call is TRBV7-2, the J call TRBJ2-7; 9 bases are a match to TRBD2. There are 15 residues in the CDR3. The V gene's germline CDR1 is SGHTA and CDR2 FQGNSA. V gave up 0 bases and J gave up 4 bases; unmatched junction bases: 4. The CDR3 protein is CASSLAPGLAYEQYF. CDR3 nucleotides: TGTGCCAGCAGCTTAGCGCCGGGACTAGCTTACGAGCAGTACTTC.

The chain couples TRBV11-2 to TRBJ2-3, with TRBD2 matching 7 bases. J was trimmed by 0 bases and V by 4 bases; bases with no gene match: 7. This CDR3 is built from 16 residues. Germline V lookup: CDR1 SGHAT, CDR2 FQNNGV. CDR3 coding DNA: TGTGCCAGCAGCTCCACTAATAGCGGGAGCACAGATACGCAGTATTTT. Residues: CASSSTNSGSTDTQYF.

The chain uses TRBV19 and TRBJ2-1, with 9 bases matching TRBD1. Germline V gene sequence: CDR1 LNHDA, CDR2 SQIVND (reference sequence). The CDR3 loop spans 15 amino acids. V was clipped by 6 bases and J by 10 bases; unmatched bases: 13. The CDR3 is CASSRGQGPLLEQFF. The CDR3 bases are TGTGCCAGTAGCAGAGGACAGGGGCCCCTCCTAGAGCAGTTCTTC.

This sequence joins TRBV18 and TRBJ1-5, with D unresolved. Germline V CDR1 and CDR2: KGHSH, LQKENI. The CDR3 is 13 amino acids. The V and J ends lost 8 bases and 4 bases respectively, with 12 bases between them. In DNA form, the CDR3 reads TGTGCCAGCGGTGCTGAACAAAATCAGCCCCAGCATTTT. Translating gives CASGAEQNQPQHF.

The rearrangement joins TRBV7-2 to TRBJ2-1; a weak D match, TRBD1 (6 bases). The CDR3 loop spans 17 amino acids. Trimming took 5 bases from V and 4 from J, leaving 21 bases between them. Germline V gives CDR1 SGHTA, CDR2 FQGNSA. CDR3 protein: CASSLLPTGLLYNEQFF. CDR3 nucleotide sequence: TGTGCCAGCAGCCTACTACCTACAGGGCTCCTTTACAATGAGCAGTTCTTC.

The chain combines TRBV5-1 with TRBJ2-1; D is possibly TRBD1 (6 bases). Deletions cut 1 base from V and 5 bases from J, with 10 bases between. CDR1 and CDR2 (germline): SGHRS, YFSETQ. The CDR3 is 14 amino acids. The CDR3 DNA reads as TGCGCCAGCAGCTTGTCAGGGGTGAACAATGAGCAGTTCTTC. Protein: CASSLSGVNNEQFF.

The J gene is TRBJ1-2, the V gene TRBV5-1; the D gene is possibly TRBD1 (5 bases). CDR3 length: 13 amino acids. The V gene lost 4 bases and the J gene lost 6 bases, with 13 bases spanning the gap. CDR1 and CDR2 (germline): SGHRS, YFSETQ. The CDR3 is CASSGGGLDGYTF. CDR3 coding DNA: TGCGCCAGCAGCGGGGGAGGCTTGGATGGCTACACCTTC. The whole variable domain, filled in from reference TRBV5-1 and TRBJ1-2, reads KAGVTQTPRYLIKTRGQQVTLSCSPISGHRSVSWYQQTPGQGLQFLFEYFSETQRNKGNFPGRFSGRQFSNSRSEMNVSTLELGDSALYLCASSGGGLDGYTFGSGTRLTVV.

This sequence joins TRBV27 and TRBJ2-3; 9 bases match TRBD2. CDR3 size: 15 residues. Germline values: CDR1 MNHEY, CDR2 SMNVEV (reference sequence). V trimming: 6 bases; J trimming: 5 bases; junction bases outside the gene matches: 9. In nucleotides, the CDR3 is TGTGCCAGCAGGCTTAGCGGGAGTGGGGGAGATACGCAGTATTTT. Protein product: CASRLSGSGGDTQYF.

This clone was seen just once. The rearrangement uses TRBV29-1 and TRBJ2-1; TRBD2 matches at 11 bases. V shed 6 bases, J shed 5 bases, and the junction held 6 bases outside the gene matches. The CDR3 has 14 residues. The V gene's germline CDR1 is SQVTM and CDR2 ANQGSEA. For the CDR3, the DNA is TGCAGCGTAGACGGGACTAGCGGAAACAATGAGCAGTTCTTC. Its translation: CSVDGTSGNNEQFF.

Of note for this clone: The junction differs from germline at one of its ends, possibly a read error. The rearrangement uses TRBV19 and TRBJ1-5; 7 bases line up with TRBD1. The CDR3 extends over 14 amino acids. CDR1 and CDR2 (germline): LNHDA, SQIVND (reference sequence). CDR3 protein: CASSLDREGQPQHF. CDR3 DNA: TGTGCCAGTAGTTTAGACAGGGAAGGTCAGCCCCAGCATTTT.

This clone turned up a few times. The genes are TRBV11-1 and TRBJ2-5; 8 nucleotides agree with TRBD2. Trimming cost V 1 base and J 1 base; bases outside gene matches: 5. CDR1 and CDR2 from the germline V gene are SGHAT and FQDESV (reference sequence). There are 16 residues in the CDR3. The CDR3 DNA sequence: TGTGCCAGCAGCTTAGGAGCCGGGAGGGTCCAAGAGACCCAGTACTTC. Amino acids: CASSLGAGRVQETQYF. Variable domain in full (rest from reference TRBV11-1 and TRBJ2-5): EAEVAQSPRYKITEKSQAVAFWCDPISGHATLYWYRQILGQGPELLVQFQDESVVDDSQLPKDRFSAERLKGVDSTLKIQPAELGDSAMYLCASSLGAGRVQETQYFGPGTRLLVL.

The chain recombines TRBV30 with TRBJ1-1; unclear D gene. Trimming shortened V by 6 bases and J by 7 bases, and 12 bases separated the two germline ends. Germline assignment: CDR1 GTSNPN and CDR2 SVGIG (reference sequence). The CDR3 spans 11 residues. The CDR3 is CACTATREAFF. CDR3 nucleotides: TGTGCCTGTACAGCTACTCGTGAAGCTTTCTTT. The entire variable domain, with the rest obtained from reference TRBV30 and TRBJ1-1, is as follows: SQTIHQWPATLVQPVGSPLSLECTVEGTSNPNLYWYRQAAGRGLQLLFYSVGIGQISSEVPQNLSASRPQDRQFILSSKKLLLSDSGFYLCACTATREAFFGQGTRLTVV.

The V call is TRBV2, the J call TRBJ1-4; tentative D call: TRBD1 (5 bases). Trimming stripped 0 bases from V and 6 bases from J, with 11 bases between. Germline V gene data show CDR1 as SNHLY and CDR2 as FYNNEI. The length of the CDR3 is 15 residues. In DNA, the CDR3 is TGTGCCAGCAGTGAAGCGCAGGGTCGGGATGAAAAACTGTTTTTT. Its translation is CASSEAQGRDEKLFF.

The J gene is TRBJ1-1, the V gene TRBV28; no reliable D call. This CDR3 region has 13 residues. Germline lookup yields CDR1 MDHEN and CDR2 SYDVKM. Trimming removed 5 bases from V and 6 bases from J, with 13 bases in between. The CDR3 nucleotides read TGTGCCAGCAGTCGCCCCTCGCGCGCTGAAGCTTTCTTT. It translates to CASSRPSRAEAFF.

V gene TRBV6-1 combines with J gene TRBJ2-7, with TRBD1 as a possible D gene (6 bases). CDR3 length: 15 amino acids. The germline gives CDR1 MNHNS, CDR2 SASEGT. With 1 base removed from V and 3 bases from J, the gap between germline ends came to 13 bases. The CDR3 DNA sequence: TGTGCCAGCAGTGAAGTACAGGGAGCGATCTACGAGCAGTACTTC. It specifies CASSEVQGAIYEQYF.

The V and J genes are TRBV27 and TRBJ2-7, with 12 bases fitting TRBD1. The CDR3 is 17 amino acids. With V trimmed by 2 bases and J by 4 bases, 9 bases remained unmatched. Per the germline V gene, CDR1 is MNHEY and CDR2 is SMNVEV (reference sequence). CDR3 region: CASSLRRGTGGVYEQYF. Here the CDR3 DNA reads TGTGCCAGCAGTTTAAGGCGCGGGACAGGGGGCGTATACGAGCAGTACTTC.

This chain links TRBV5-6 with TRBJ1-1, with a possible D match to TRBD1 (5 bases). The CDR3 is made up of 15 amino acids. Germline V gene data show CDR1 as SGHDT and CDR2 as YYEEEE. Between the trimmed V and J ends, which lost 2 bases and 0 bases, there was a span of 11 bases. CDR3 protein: CASSFRGVMNTEAFF. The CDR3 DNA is TGTGCCAGCAGCTTCCGGGGGGTAATGAACACTGAAGCTTTCTTT.

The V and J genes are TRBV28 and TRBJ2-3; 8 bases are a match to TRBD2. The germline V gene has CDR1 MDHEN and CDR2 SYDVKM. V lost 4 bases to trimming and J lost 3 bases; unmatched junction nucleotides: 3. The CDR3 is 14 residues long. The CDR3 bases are TGTGCCAGCAGTTATCAGCGGGGGACAGATACGCAGTATTTT. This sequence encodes CASSYQRGTDTQYF.

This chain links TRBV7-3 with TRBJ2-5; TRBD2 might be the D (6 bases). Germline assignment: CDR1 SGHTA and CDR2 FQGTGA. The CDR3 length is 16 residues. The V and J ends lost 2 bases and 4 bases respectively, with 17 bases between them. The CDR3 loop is CASSLVGGGALETQYF. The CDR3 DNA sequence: TGTGCCAGCAGCTTAGTTGGGGGAGGTGCTTTAGAGACCCAGTACTTC. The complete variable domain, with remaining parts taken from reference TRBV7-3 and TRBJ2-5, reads GAGVSQTPSNKVTEKGKYVELRCDPISGHTALYWYRQSLGQGPEFLIYFQGTGAADDSGLPNDRFFAVRPEGSVSTLKIQRTERGDSAVYLCASSLVGGGALETQYFGPGTRLLVL.

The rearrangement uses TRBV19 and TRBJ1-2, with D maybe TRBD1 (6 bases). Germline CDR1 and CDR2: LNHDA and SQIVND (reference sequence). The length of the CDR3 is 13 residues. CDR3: CATSRGANYGYTF. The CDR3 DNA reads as TGTGCAACTTCTCGGGGGGCGAACTATGGCTACACCTTC.

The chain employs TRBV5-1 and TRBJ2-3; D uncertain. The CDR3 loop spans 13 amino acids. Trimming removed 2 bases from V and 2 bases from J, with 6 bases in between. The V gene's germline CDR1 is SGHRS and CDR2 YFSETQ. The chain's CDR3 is CASSFGPTDTQYF. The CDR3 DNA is TGCGCCAGCAGCTTCGGTCCCACAGATACGCAGTATTTT.

The CDR3, as DNA: TGTGCCACAAGGCCTGGGGCGAATCCCCATGAGCAGTTCTTC. Translation gives CATRPGANPHEQFF. V gene TRBV13 combines with J gene TRBJ2-1; possible D gene TRBD1, 5 bases. Trimming stripped 10 bases from V and 8 bases from J, with 21 bases between. Germline CDR1 and CDR2: PRHDT and FYEKMQ (reference sequence). The CDR3 has 14 amino acids.

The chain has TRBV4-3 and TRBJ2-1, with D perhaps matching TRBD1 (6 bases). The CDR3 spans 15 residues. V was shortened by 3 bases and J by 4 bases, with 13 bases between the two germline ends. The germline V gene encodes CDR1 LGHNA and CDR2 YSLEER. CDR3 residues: CASSQRQGSYNEQFF. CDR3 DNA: TGCGCCAGCAGCCAGAGGCAGGGGAGTTACAATGAGCAGTTCTTC.

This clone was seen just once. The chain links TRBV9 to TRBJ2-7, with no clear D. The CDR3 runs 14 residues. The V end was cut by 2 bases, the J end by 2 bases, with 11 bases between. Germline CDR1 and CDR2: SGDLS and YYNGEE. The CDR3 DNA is TGTGCCAGCAGCGTTCGTATGGCCCCCTACGAGCAGTACTTC. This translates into CASSVRMAPYEQYF. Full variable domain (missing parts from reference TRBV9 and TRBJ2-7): DSGVTQTPKHLITATGQRVTLRCSPRSGDLSVYWYQQSLDQGLQFLIQYYNGEERAKGNILERFSAQQFPDLHSELNLSSLELGDSALYFCASSVRMAPYEQYFGPGTRLTVT.

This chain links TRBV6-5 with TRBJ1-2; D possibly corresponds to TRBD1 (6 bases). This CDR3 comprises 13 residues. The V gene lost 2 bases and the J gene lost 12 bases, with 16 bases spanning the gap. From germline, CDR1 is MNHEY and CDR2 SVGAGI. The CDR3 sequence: CASSYGQPRVDTF. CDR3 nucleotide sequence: TGTGCCAGCAGTTACGGACAGCCGAGGGTCGACACCTTC.